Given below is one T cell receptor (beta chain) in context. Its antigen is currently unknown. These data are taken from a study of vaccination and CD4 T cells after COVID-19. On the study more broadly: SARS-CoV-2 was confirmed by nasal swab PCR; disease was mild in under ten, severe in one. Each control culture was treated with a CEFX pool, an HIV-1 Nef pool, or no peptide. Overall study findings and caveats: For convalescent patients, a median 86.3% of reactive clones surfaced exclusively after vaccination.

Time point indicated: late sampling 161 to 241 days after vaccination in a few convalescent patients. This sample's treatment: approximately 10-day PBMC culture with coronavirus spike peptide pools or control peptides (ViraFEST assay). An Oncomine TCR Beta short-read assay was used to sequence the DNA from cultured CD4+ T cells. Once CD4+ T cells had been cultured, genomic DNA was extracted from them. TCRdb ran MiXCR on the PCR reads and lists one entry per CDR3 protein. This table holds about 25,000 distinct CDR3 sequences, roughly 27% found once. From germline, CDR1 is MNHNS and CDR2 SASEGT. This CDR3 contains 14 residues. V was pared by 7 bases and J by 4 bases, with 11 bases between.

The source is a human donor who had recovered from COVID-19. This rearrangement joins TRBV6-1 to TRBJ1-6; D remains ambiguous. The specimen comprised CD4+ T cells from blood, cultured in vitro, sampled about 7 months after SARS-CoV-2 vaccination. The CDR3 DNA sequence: TGTGCCAGCACCCCCGCGCGTTATAATTCACCCCTCCACTTT. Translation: CASTPARYNSPLHF.